This T cell receptor beta chain derives from a study of technical replicates of blood from several donors. Measured with immunoSEQ multiplex PCR; TCRdb has only the in-frame clones, and not every one. The data hold about 61,000 clones, with more than 75% observed a single time. V shed 6 bases and J 9 bases; nucleotides not matched to a gene: 12. The germline CDR1 and CDR2 sequences are WSHSY and SAAADI. This CDR3 region has 15 residues. The clonotype originates from a human donor in good health. Some clones in this sample may be carry-over from other donors' samples. This chain links TRBV10-2 with TRBJ2-7, with 12 bases lining up with TRBD2. The sequenced sample consisted of PBMCs. DNA for the CDR3: TGCGCCAGCAGGCCCGGGACTAGCGGGCTTTTTGTGCAGTACTTC. It yields the protein CASRPGTSGLFVQYF.